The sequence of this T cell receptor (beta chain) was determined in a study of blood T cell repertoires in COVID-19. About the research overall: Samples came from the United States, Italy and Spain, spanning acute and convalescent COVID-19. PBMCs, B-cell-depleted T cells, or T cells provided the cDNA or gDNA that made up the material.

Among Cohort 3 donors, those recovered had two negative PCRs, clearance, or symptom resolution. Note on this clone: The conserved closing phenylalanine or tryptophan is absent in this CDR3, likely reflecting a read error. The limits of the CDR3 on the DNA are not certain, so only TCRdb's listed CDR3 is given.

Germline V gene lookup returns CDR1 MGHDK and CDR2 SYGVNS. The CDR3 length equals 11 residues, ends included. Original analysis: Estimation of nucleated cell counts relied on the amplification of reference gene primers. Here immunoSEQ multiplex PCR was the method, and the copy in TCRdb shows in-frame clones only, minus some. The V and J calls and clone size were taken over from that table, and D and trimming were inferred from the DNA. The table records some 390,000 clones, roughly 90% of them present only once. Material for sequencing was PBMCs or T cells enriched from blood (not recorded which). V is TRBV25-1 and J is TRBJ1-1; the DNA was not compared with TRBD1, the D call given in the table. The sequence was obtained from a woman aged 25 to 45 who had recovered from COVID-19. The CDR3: CASSRDRDKQI.